This TCR beta chain was retrieved from a study of cytomegalovirus exposure and HLA in healthy donors. Findings and limits, study-wide: TCR beta V segments were, for the most part, productive about 87% or about 30% of the time in an earlier analysis. The authors later found HLA-associated TCR beta chains more clonally expanded than equally common others.

Healthy bone marrow donors made up the donors. Note on this clone: What it binds is not known.

This PCR relied on a set of 60 Vbeta primers and 13 Jbeta primers. TCRdb's copy holds only in-frame clones and misses some; the assay was immunoSEQ multiplex PCR. This sample's clone table lists roughly 43,000 clones. V was cut by 3 bases and J by 2 bases, with 23 bases left in between. CDR1 and CDR2 from the germline V gene are SGHTA and FQGTGA. The CDR3 totals 18 residues. The chain links TRBV7-3 to TRBJ2-7; tentatively, D is TRBD1 (6 bases). This TCR was sampled from a woman between 40 and 50 years old in good health and CMV-seronegative. Input material: PBMCs. The CDR3 is CASSFPSNEGEKTYEQYF. DNA of the CDR3: TGTGCCAGCAGCTTCCCATCTAACGAGGGGGAGAAGACCTACGAGCAGTACTTC. Full variable domain (remainder filled in from reference TRBV7-3 and TRBJ2-7): GAGVSQTPSNKVTEKGKYVELRCDPISGHTALYWYRQSLGQGPEFLIYFQGTGAADDSGLPNDRFFAVRPEGSVSTLKIQRTERGDSAVYLCASSFPSNEGEKTYEQYFGPGTRLTVT.